This T cell receptor beta chain was identified in a study of cytomegalovirus exposure and HLA in healthy donors. The study, taken as a whole, reports: Later analysis reportedly placed an Asian-associated ancestry cluster below the roughly 640-donor mean in N-insertions. Sequencing likely caused a cluster of highly shared sequence variants.

60 Vbeta and 13 Jbeta primers were used in PCR. The protocol was immunoSEQ multiplex PCR, while the TCRdb copy is restricted to in-frame clones and leaves out a portion. This table holds 97,000 or so clones, over 60% found once. Germline lookup yields CDR1 KGHSH and CDR2 LQKENI. The V and J ends lost 1 base and 7 bases respectively, with 13 bases between them. The CDR3 consists of 14 residues. Comments on this clone: Its target is unknown.

Sequenced: PBMCs. This sequence originates from a male donor in good health and CMV-seropositive. This chain connects TRBV18 to TRBJ1-2; maybe TRBD1 (5 bases). The CDR3 DNA is TGTGCCAGCTCACCACTAGAAGGGGTGATTGGCTACACCTTC. The encoded protein is CASSPLEGVIGYTF.